The 25 T cell receptor beta chains below were found in one sample sequenced in a study of blood T cells in healthy people across ages. PCR was performed a second time for about 6 to 12 cycles using a sample-barcoded 5' primer and a J-beta primer mix. TCRdb used MiXCR to reprocess the 5' RACE reads, holding one entry per CDR3 protein. Among roughly 800,000 distinct CDR3 sequences listed, roughly 64% were seen once. The source material was blood. The receptors were gathered from a man aged 30-40 years in good health.

This clonotype was detected a few times. This chain uses TRBV11-2 with TRBJ2-7; unclear D gene. The CDR3 runs to 14 residues. The V end was cut by 0 bases, the J end by 3 bases, with 9 bases between. Germline V CDR1 and CDR2: SGHAT, FQNNGV. CDR3 region: CASSLEGPYYEQYF. The DNA for the CDR3 is TGTGCCAGCAGCTTAGAGGGCCCCTACTACGAGCAGTACTTC. Full variable domain (rest looked up from reference TRBV11-2 and TRBJ2-7): EAGVAQSPRYKIIEKRQSVAFWCNPISGHATLYWYQQILGQGPKLLIQFQNNGVVDDSQLPKDRFSAERLKGVDSTLKIQPAKLEDSAVYLCASSLEGPYYEQYFGPGTRLTVT.

This clonotype was seen once. J is TRBJ1-2 and V is TRBV4-1; possibly TRBD1 for D (5 bases). The CDR3 is made up of 13 amino acids. Germline lookup yields CDR1 MGHRA and CDR2 YSYEKL. Trimming shortened V by 1 base and J by 8 bases, and 11 bases separated the two germline ends. In DNA form, the CDR3 reads TGCGCCAGCAGCCAAGTCCTCAGGGAAGGCTACACCTTC. Its translation: CASSQVLREGYTF.

The chain carries TRBV29-1 and TRBJ2-3; a possible D gene is TRBD1 (5 bases). Trimming left V 3 bases short and J 3 bases short, with 10 bases between. Per germline, CDR1 SQVTM and CDR2 ANQGSEA. The CDR3 consists of 13 residues. Written as DNA, the CDR3 is TGCAGCGTTGACGCAGGGTTGACAGATACGCAGTATTTT. Amino acids: CSVDAGLTDTQYF.

This clonotype was counted a few times. The junction departs from the called germline gene at one end, perhaps through a read error. The chain joins TRBV4-3 to TRBJ2-7; 7 bases agree with TRBD1. Per germline, CDR1 LGHNA and CDR2 YSLEER. There are 15 residues in the CDR3. The CDR3 DNA follows: TGTGCCAGCAGCCAGGATAGGGGACAGTCCTACGAGCAGTACTTC. Residues: CASSQDRGQSYEQYF.

This sequence joins TRBV3-1 and TRBJ2-7, with D unclear. The J call may be incorrect, as the DNA end agrees better with TRBJ2-5. CDR1 and CDR2 (germline): LGHDT, YNNKEL (reference sequence). The CDR3 totals 12 residues. In DNA form, the CDR3 reads TGTGCCAGCAGCCAAGAAATGGAGACCCAGTACTTC. This codes for CASSQEMETQYF.

This clonotype was seen a handful of times. V and J are TRBV4-3 and TRBJ2-3; 14 nucleotides line up with TRBD2. The V segment lost 0 bases and the J segment 6 bases; nucleotides outside the gene matches: 8. Per the germline V gene, CDR1 is LGHNA and CDR2 is YSLEER. The CDR3 sequence is 18 residues long. The CDR3 DNA follows: TGCGCCAGCAGCCAAGAAGGGGAGGGGACTAGCGGGAGCGATACGCAGTATTTT. Protein product: CASSQEGEGTSGSDTQYF.

This chain joins TRBV6-5 and TRBJ2-1, with D maybe TRBD1 (6 bases). This CDR3 is built from 16 residues. CDR1 is MNHEY and CDR2 is SVGAGI in the germline V gene. V dropped 6 bases and J dropped 0 bases, with 15 bases sitting between them. The CDR3 DNA sequence: TGTGCCAGCAGAAACCAAGGGGGAAGCTCCTACAATGAGCAGTTCTTC. As protein: CASRNQGGSSYNEQFF.

This chain uses TRBV9 with TRBJ2-7, with no clear D. The V gene lost 4 bases and the J gene lost 0 bases, with 14 bases spanning the gap. CDR3 length: 15 residues. Germline values: CDR1 SGDLS, CDR2 YYNGEE. The CDR3 spells CASSHRTASSYEQYF. The CDR3 bases are TGTGCCAGCAGCCATCGGACGGCCAGCTCCTACGAGCAGTACTTC. The entire variable domain, with the rest obtained from reference TRBV9 and TRBJ2-7, is as follows: DSGVTQTPKHLITATGQRVTLRCSPRSGDLSVYWYQQSLDQGLQFLIQYYNGEERAKGNILERFSAQQFPDLHSELNLSSLELGDSALYFCASSHRTASSYEQYFGPGTRLTVT.

A word on this clonotype: This may come from a read error, since a much larger clone is one base off. The chain couples TRBV7-2 to TRBJ1-5; D is undetermined. The germline gives CDR1 SGHTA, CDR2 FQGNSA. The CDR3 sequence is 13 residues long. The CDR3 sequence is CVSSPSGNQPQHF. The CDR3 DNA sequence: TGTGTCAGCAGCCCCTCCGGGAATCAGCCCCAGCATTTT.

On this clonotype itself: The junction departs from germline at one end; a sequencing error may be responsible. J is TRBJ2-7 and V is TRBV14; D not certain. Germline V gives CDR1 SGHDN, CDR2 FVKESK. The CDR3 contains 12 residues. The CDR3: CTSSSDDYEQYF. CDR3 DNA: TGTACCAGCAGCTCGGATGACTACGAGCAGTACTTC. Complete variable domain (other parts from reference TRBV14 and TRBJ2-7): EAGVTQFPSHSVIEKGQTVTLRCDPISGHDNLYWYRRVMGKEIKFLLHFVKESKQDESGMPNNRFLAERTGGTYSTLKVQPAELEDSGVYFCTSSSDDYEQYFGPGTRLTVT.

The rearrangement joins TRBV6-1 to TRBJ1-2; 11 nucleotides align to TRBD1. The CDR3 covers 15 residues. J was trimmed by 8 bases and V by 4 bases; bases with no gene match: 9. Germline CDR1 MNHNS, CDR2 SASEGT. The chain's CDR3 is CASSGTGGSVWGYTF. CDR3 nucleotides: TGTGCCAGCAGTGGGACAGGGGGCAGTGTCTGGGGCTACACCTTC.

V is TRBV7-2 and J is TRBJ2-6; D could derive from TRBD1 or TRBD2 (5 bases each). With 7 bases removed from V and 0 bases from J, the gap between germline ends came to 19 bases. The CDR3 consists of 18 residues. In germline, CDR1 is SGHTA, CDR2 FQGNSA. Here the CDR3 reads CASNHLGPSPSGANVLTF. The CDR3 DNA is TGTGCCAGCAATCACCTGGGACCGAGCCCCTCTGGGGCCAACGTCCTGACTTTC.

This chain connects TRBV29-1 to TRBJ2-7; possibly TRBD1 or TRBD2 for D (5 bases each). Trimming stripped 1 base from V and 3 bases from J, with 13 bases between. This CDR3 contains 14 residues. The germline V gene has CDR1 SQVTM and CDR2 ANQGSEA. CDR3: CSVEVWGRNYEQYF. The CDR3 coding sequence is TGCAGCGTTGAAGTTTGGGGACGGAACTACGAGCAGTACTTC.

This clonotype was detected only a few times. This chain connects TRBV5-1 to TRBJ2-4, with 8 bases aligning to TRBD1. The CDR3 extends over 14 amino acids. V dropped 0 bases and J dropped 6; count of bases not matched to a gene: 2. Germline CDR1 reads SGHRS; CDR2 reads YFSETQ. The CDR3 DNA is TGCGCCAGCAGCTTGGTGCAGGGGGCAAACATTCAGTACTTC. Its protein is CASSLVQGANIQYF.

This clonotype was detected a few times. The CDR3 protein is CSVGEGRNVYEQYF. CDR3 coding DNA: TGCAGTGTTGGGGAGGGCAGGAACGTCTACGAGCAGTACTTC. The chain recombines TRBV20-1 with TRBJ2-7, with TRBD2 matching over 7 bases. The germline gives CDR1 DFQATT, CDR2 SNEGSKA (reference sequence). CDR3 size: 14 residues. Trimming cost V 7 bases and J 3 bases; bases outside gene matches: 12.

The chain employs TRBV14 and TRBJ2-6; no firm D call. The V gene's germline CDR1 is SGHDN and CDR2 FVKESK. The CDR3 covers 16 residues. V lost 4 bases, J lost 1 base, and 11 bases lay in between. CDR3 bases: TGTGCCAGCAGCCGTGCGCTGGAATCTGGGGCCAACGTCCTGACTTTC. This sequence encodes CASSRALESGANVLTF.

The V and J genes are TRBV20-1 and TRBJ2-3, with a possible D match to TRBD2 (5 bases). The germline gives CDR1 DFQATT, CDR2 SNEGSKA (reference sequence). The CDR3 is 13 residues long. The ends were cut back, 4 bases at V and 2 bases at J, with 10 bases in the middle. Here the CDR3 reads CSANRRNTDTQYF. As DNA, the CDR3 is TGCAGTGCTAATCGGAGGAACACAGATACGCAGTATTTT.

V gene TRBV20-1 combines with J gene TRBJ2-3; possibly TRBD2 for D (5 bases). The CDR3 runs 14 residues. Germline lookup yields CDR1 DFQATT and CDR2 SNEGSKA (reference sequence). With 6 bases removed from V and 2 bases from J, the gap between germline ends came to 15 bases. CDR3 in DNA: TGCAGTGCCGAGGGCGACTCCCACACAGATACGCAGTATTTT. It yields the protein CSAEGDSHTDTQYF.

This rearrangement joins TRBV6-6 to TRBJ1-5; possible D gene TRBD1, 6 bases. Between the trimmed V and J ends, which lost 7 bases and 8 bases, there was a span of 18 bases. CDR1 and CDR2 (germline): MNHNY, SVGAGI (reference sequence). The CDR3 is made up of 14 amino acids. The CDR3, as DNA: TGTGCCAGCAAACATATCAGGGGCGAGGAGCCCCAGCATTTT. Its translation: CASKHIRGEEPQHF.

The chain links TRBV5-1 to TRBJ2-5, with 14 bases identical to TRBD2. The CDR3 totals 17 residues. Germline V gives CDR1 SGHRS, CDR2 YFSETQ. V shed 4 bases and J 5 bases; nucleotides not matched to a gene: 10. The CDR3 protein is CASSGGLAGAVSETQYF. The CDR3 region has the DNA TGCGCCAGCAGCGGGGGACTAGCGGGGGCGGTGTCGGAGACCCAGTACTTC. Full variable domain (missing parts from reference TRBV5-1 and TRBJ2-5): KAGVTQTPRYLIKTRGQQVTLSCSPISGHRSVSWYQQTPGQGLQFLFEYFSETQRNKGNFPGRFSGRQFSNSRSEMNVSTLELGDSALYLCASSGGLAGAVSETQYFGPGTRLLVL.

This clonotype has ten or more counts. The rearrangement joins TRBV27 to TRBJ2-1; 8 nucleotides match TRBD2. Germline CDR1 reads MNHEY; CDR2 reads SMNVEV (reference sequence). The length of the CDR3 is 17 residues. Trimming took 6 bases from V and 8 from J; bases not matched to a gene: 18. CDR3 DNA sequence: TGTGCCAGCAGAAGGGAAGCGGGAGTTCCCGAATTGGATGAGCAGTTCTTC. Encoded protein: CASRREAGVPELDEQFF.

The chain is built from TRBV20-1 and TRBJ1-1; D is perhaps TRBD1 (5 bases). CDR3 size: 15 residues. Trimming shortened V by 3 bases and J by 0 bases, and 14 bases separated the two germline ends. The germline gives CDR1 DFQATT, CDR2 SNEGSKA (reference sequence). The CDR3 loop reads CSASDWGVMNTEAFF. The DNA for the CDR3 is TGCAGTGCTAGCGATTGGGGGGTCATGAACACTGAAGCTTTCTTT.

V usage is TRBV28 and J usage is TRBJ2-3, with D hard to call. V was trimmed by 5 bases and J by 6 bases, leaving 9 bases between them. The CDR3 is made up of 12 amino acids. Germline assignment: CDR1 MDHEN and CDR2 SYDVKM. CDR3 DNA sequence: TGTGCCAGCAGTATAGGGCTGGATACGCAGTATTTT. Translating gives CASSIGLDTQYF.

This clonotype was picked up a small number of times. The V gene is TRBV7-2, the J gene TRBJ2-5; 7 positions match TRBD1. The CDR3 is 14 amino acids. Germline assignment: CDR1 SGHTA and CDR2 FQGNSA. Losses at the gene ends were 1 base for V and 2 bases for J; bases not matched to a gene: 1. CDR3 loop: CASSLGGQQETQYF. The CDR3 nucleotides read TGTGCCAGCAGCTTAGGGGGACAGCAAGAGACCCAGTACTTC.

The V and J genes are TRBV28 and TRBJ2-5; D might be TRBD2 (7 bases). The CDR3 loop spans 13 amino acids. CDR1 is MDHEN, CDR2 SYDVKM, per germline. V lost 7 bases, J lost 5 bases, and 14 bases lay in between. In DNA, the CDR3 is TGTGCCAGCAACCACGGGGGGCGGGAGACCCAGTACTTC. This sequence encodes CASNHGGRETQYF.